This T cell receptor beta chain was sequenced for a study of T-cell reconstitution after alpha-beta-depleted transplantation in children (dated by TCRdb to 2016 to 2017). Regarding the research as a whole: Using TCR repertoire profiling, the study followed T-cell immune reconstitution in a quantitative way in children after TCRalphabeta/CD19-depleted allogeneic hematopoietic cell transplantation.

About this clonotype itself: Which antigen it targets is not known. One base away there is no much larger clone; base qualities are not given.

The CDR3 measures 14 amino acids from cysteine to phenylalanine. The CDR3 DNA has 42 bases and is translated from base 1. V gives up 7 bases and J gives up 3 bases, and the segment between their germline ends measures 10 bases. Based on the germline V gene, the CDR1 and CDR2 sequences are SGHTA and FQGNSA. The receptor library was made with PCR. These reads were obtained on an Illumina HiSeq 2500. Molecular barcoding was employed in the preparation of TCR libraries, with unique molecular identifiers being used to normalize TCRbeta repertoire quantification. In TCRdb, the public reads were trimmed at Q25 with fastp and aligned with MiXCR, with productive beta chains retained. Every distinct CDR3 protein forms one entry, paired with its most common genes and DNA. The table for this sample lists some 400,000 distinct CDR3 sequences; roughly 22% of them were counted only once. The ten most abundant clones make up around 4% of the sample.

Sample: PBMCs from the stem cell graft donor, taken from the stem cell graft. This TCR was sampled from a human donor who donated a stem cell graft to a child with acute myeloid leukemia. The rearrangement joined TRBV7-2 to TRBJ2-6; a confident D gene designation cannot be given. The CDR3 is CASTQLGGANVLTF. The nucleotides read TGTGCCAGCACCCAGCTAGGTGGGGCCAACGTCCTGACTTTC.